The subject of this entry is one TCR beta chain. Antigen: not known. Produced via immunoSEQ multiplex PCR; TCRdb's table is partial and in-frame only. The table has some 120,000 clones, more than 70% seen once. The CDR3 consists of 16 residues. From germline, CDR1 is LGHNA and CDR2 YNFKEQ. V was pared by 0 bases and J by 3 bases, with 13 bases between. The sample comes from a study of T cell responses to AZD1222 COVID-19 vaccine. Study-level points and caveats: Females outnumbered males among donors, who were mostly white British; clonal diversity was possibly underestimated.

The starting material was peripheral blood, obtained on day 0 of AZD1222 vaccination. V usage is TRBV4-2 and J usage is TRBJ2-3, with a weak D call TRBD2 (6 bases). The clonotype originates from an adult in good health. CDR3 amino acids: CASSQEERRGTDTQYF. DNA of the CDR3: TGTGCCAGCAGCCAAGAGGAGCGGAGGGGTACAGATACGCAGTATTTT.